Below, 20 T cell receptor beta chains from the same sample are listed, as sequenced in a study of human T cells and chemical hapten exposure. TCRdb processed the RACE reads anew with MiXCR; each CDR3 protein has one entry. Of tens of thousands of distinct CDR3 sequences listed, 8.5% are singletons. Time point of the sample: patch test 2, 6 weeks after DPC sensitization. The sample's treatment: therapeutic diphenylcyclopropenone sensitization with weekly scalp DPC. Sequencing used whole blood, obtained in connection with sensitization to the hapten diphenylcyclopropenone (DPC). Receptor source: a woman between 45 and 65 years old with alopecia areata. Some clones in this sample may be carry-over from other donors' samples.

The V call is TRBV12-3 or TRBV12-4, the J call TRBJ1-2; D unresolved. The CDR3 is 11 amino acids. V lost 7 bases and J 2 bases, leaving 5 bases between the germline ends. The CDR3 loop is CASTQNYGYTF. For the CDR3, the DNA is TGTGCCAGCACCCAGAACTATGGCTACACCTTC.

Many counts were recorded for this clonotype. The chain has TRBV28 and TRBJ2-6; D unclear. The germline gives CDR1 MDHEN, CDR2 SYDVKM. Trimming shortened V by 10 bases and J by 4 bases, and 8 bases separated the two germline ends. This CDR3 region has 12 residues. The CDR3 sequence: CATLSGANVLTF. CDR3 DNA sequence: TGTGCCACCCTCTCCGGGGCCAACGTCCTGACTTTC.

The J gene is TRBJ1-4, the V gene TRBV18, with 7 bases identical to TRBD1. This CDR3 is 16 amino acids long. Looked up from germline, CDR1 is KGHSH and CDR2 is LQKENI. With 3 bases clipped from V and 0 bases from J, the junction kept 4 bases outside the gene matches. The CDR3 loop is CASSPRDSATNEKLFF. The CDR3 nucleotides read TGTGCCAGCTCACCCCGGGACAGCGCAACTAATGAAAAACTGTTTTTT. Combining the CDR3 with reference TRBV18 and TRBJ1-4 gives the whole variable domain NAGVMQNPRHLVRRRGQEARLRCSPMKGHSHVYWYRQLPEEGLKFMVYLQKENIIDESGMPKERFSAEFPKEGPSILRIQQVVRGDSAAYFCASSPRDSATNEKLFFGSGTQLSVL.

This clonotype was recorded at least ten times. The chain recombines TRBV28 with TRBJ1-2; D not certain. V lost 11 bases to trimming and J lost 4 bases, with 14 bases between them. CDR1 and CDR2 (germline): MDHEN, SYDVKM. The CDR3 length is 12 residues. The DNA of the CDR3 is TGTGCCGCCCAGGACTCCCTCTATGGCTACACCTTC. It specifies CAAQDSLYGYTF.

Ten or more counts support this clonotype. This chain links TRBV6-5 with TRBJ1-6, with a tentative D call TRBD1 (6 bases). Germline V CDR1 and CDR2: MNHEY, SVGAGI. The V end lost 1 base, the J end lost 4 bases, and 14 bases lay between the germline ends. This CDR3 is built from 17 residues. CDR3 sequence reads: CASSYWDTVGYNSPLHF. The CDR3 nucleotides are TGTGCCAGCAGTTACTGGGACACCGTGGGATATAATTCACCCCTCCACTTT.

This clonotype was seen more than once but under ten times. This chain uses TRBV11-1 with TRBJ1-1; D is uncertain. The CDR3 loop spans 13 amino acids. Germline CDR1 and CDR2: SGHAT and FQDESV (reference sequence). V dropped 6 bases and J dropped 4 bases, with 12 bases sitting between them. The CDR3 coding sequence is TGTGCCAGCAGGTCAGGTGGAGGCACTGAAGCTTTCTTT. This sequence encodes CASRSGGGTEAFF.

Only a few counts were recorded for this clonotype. This chain links TRBV5-7 with TRBJ2-3, with D perhaps TRBD1 (6 bases). TRBV5-7 is identified as an open reading frame with a role that is uncertain. The CDR3 loop spans 16 amino acids. V lost 3 bases to trimming and J lost 2 bases, with 16 bases between them. This CDR3 reads CASSSWRAGDTDTQYF. The CDR3 nucleotides read TGTGCCAGCAGCTCTTGGCGGGCAGGGGACACAGATACGCAGTATTTT.

The rearrangement joins TRBV10-3 to TRBJ2-3; D might be TRBD2 (5 bases). Trimming pared 3 bases from V and 2 bases from J, leaving 9 bases between. Germline assignment: CDR1 ENHRY and CDR2 SYGVKD. CDR3 length: 14 residues. The DNA of the CDR3 is TGTGCCATCAGTGAACACGGGGTCACAGATACGCAGTATTTT. It yields the protein CAISEHGVTDTQYF.

This clonotype was observed a handful of times. This rearrangement joins TRBV6-5 to TRBJ1-1; D unclear. CDR3 length: 14 amino acids. CDR1 is MNHEY, CDR2 SVGAGI, per germline. V lost 8 bases to trimming and J lost 4 bases, with 17 bases between them. The CDR3 spells CASDRSPEGTEAFF. The CDR3 DNA reads TGTGCCAGCGACCGTTCCCCTGAGGGCACTGAAGCTTTCTTT.

The CDR3 loop reads CASRPEGGVSEQYF. CDR3 coding DNA: TGTGCCAGCAGACCGGAAGGAGGGGTGTCCGAGCAGTACTTC. The chain uses TRBV28 and TRBJ2-7, with D maybe TRBD2 (6 bases). The CDR3 extends over 14 amino acids. V was clipped by 6 bases and J by 6 bases, with 18 bases between them. CDR1 MDHEN and CDR2 SYDVKM come from the germline V gene.

This clonotype was seen more than once but under ten times. The genes are TRBV27 and TRBJ2-1, with D possibly matching TRBD1 (5 bases). Germline V gene data show CDR1 as MNHEY and CDR2 as SMNVEV (reference sequence). V lost 3 bases and J 7 bases, leaving 10 bases between the germline ends. The CDR3 sequence is 13 residues long. CDR3 residues: CASSFSSGNEQFF. The CDR3 DNA follows: TGTGCCAGCAGTTTCTCTTCAGGGAATGAGCAGTTCTTC.

This clonotype was detected many times. V is TRBV3-1 and J is TRBJ1-2, with 7 positions matching TRBD1. This CDR3 spans 14 amino acids. In germline, CDR1 is LGHDT, CDR2 YNNKEL (reference sequence). V was clipped by 8 bases and J by 1 base; unmatched bases: 7. CDR3 region: CASRGQVHNYGYTF. The CDR3 DNA reads TGTGCCAGCCGCGGACAGGTTCATAACTATGGCTACACCTTC.

This clonotype was observed at least ten times. The V and J genes are TRBV10-3 and TRBJ2-7, with D perhaps matching TRBD2 (5 bases). Trimming shortened V by 10 bases and J by 2 bases, and 15 bases separated the two germline ends. Looked up from germline, CDR1 is ENHRY and CDR2 is SYGVKD. The CDR3 consists of 13 residues. The DNA for the CDR3 is TGTGCCACCCAGCGGCTAGGGACCTACGAGCAGTACTTC. Translation: CATQRLGTYEQYF.

This clonotype was seen only a few times. The V gene is TRBV7-2, the J gene TRBJ2-7; 13 nucleotides line up with TRBD2. This CDR3 comprises 16 residues. V lost 5 bases to trimming and J lost 1 base; unmatched junction nucleotides: 5. CDR1 and CDR2 from the germline V gene are SGHTA and FQGNSA. CDR3 loop: CASSPRTSGSSYEQYF. CDR3 nucleotides: TGTGCCAGCAGCCCACGGACTAGCGGGAGTTCCTACGAGCAGTACTTC.

This clonotype was seen a few times. This chain links TRBV2 with TRBJ2-7, with 7 bases identical to TRBD1. CDR1 and CDR2 (germline): SNHLY, FYNNEI. The CDR3 runs to 14 residues. V was clipped by 3 bases and J by 4 bases; unmatched bases: 6. The CDR3 loop reads CASSDGDSNYEQYF. DNA of the CDR3: TGTGCCAGCAGTGACGGGGACAGTAATTACGAGCAGTACTTC.

For the CDR3, the DNA is TGTGCCAGCAGCCCTGAGGGGGGGGACGCAGATACGCAGTATTTT. The encoded protein is CASSPEGGDADTQYF. The rearrangement links TRBV9 to TRBJ2-3, with D maybe TRBD2 (7 bases). The germline V and J ends were trimmed by 4 bases and 4 bases, with 16 bases remaining between them. This CDR3 is built from 15 residues. CDR1 is SGDLS, CDR2 YYNGEE, per germline. The full variable domain, completed using reference TRBV9 and TRBJ2-3, is DSGVTQTPKHLITATGQRVTLRCSPRSGDLSVYWYQQSLDQGLQFLIQYYNGEERAKGNILERFSAQQFPDLHSELNLSSLELGDSALYFCASSPEGGDADTQYFGPGTRLTVL.

In its sample, this clonotype was seen a few times. V and J are TRBV5-6 and TRBJ2-7; TRBD2 might be the D (6 bases). The V gene lost 0 bases and the J gene lost 0 bases, with 13 bases spanning the gap. There are 16 residues in the CDR3. The V gene's germline CDR1 is SGHDT and CDR2 YYEEEE. In nucleotides, the CDR3 is TGTGCCAGCAGCTTGGACGCGGGGCCGAGCTCCTACGAGCAGTACTTC. It is translated as CASSLDAGPSSYEQYF.

This rearrangement joins TRBV21-1 to TRBJ1-2; TRBD1, the table's D call, lacks a check against the DNA. TRBV21-1 corresponds to a pseudogene. This CDR3 spans 16 amino acids. The chain's CDR3 is CASNSPGQRFFYGYTF. Written as DNA, the CDR3 is TGTGCCAGCAATTCCCCGGGACAGCGGTTTTTTTATGGCTACACCTTC.

The chain carries TRBV11-2 and TRBJ2-7; D is uncertain. V shed 5 bases and J shed 2 bases, with 13 bases lying between them. The CDR3 is made up of 14 amino acids. Per the germline V gene, CDR1 is SGHAT and CDR2 is FQNNGV. The CDR3 sequence is CASSLPPHAYEQYF. CDR3 DNA sequence: TGTGCCAGCAGCCTACCTCCCCATGCCTACGAGCAGTACTTC. The whole variable domain, filled in from reference TRBV11-2 and TRBJ2-7, reads EAGVAQSPRYKIIEKRQSVAFWCNPISGHATLYWYQQILGQGPKLLIQFQNNGVVDDSQLPKDRFSAERLKGVDSTLKIQPAKLEDSAVYLCASSLPPHAYEQYFGPGTRLTVT.

Only a few counts were recorded for this clonotype. With a much larger clone just one base away, this may be a read error. The gene calls are TRBV28 and TRBJ1-5, with 8 nucleotides matching TRBD1. Germline V gene data show CDR1 as MDHEN and CDR2 as SYDVKM. There are 16 residues in the CDR3. The CDR3 is CASSRRTGLSNQPQNF. In nucleotides, the CDR3 is TGTGCCAGCAGTCGCCGGACAGGGTTGAGCAATCAGCCCCAGAATTTT.